The rows below give T cell receptor beta chains drawn from one sample of a study of vaccination and CD4 T cells after COVID-19. No antigen has been assigned to these receptors. MiXCR, run by TCRdb on the PCR reads, gives a single entry per CDR3 protein. The repertoire includes approximately 25,000 distinct CDR3 sequences, over 45% of them detected once, and about 5.9% sits in the top ten. Material for sequencing was CD4+ T cells from blood, cultured in vitro. All receptors come from a human donor who had recovered from COVID-19. Both conserved end residues are trimmed from each CDR3.

V gene: TRBV15; J gene: TRBJ2-5; CDR3 protein: ATSRPPFREGAETQY
V gene: TRBV7-2; J gene: TRBJ1-1; CDR3 protein: ASSLFSSAGGTEAF
V gene: TRBV10-1; J gene: TRBJ2-5; CDR3 protein: ASRRSRQGPFAETQY
V gene: TRBV23-1; J gene: TRBJ2-7; CDR3 protein: ARVPEYEQY
V gene: TRBV19; J gene: TRBJ2-1; CDR3 protein: ASSMKSEGNEQF
V gene: TRBV5-1; J gene: TRBJ1-2; CDR3 protein: ASTYNLHRVSDYGYT
V gene: TRBV6-1; J gene: TRBJ1-5; CDR3 protein: ASSDRVVGNQPQH
V gene: TRBV4-1; J gene: TRBJ1-5; CDR3 protein: ASSHALGEQPQH
V gene: TRBV28; J gene: TRBJ2-7; CDR3 protein: ASRKLDYEQY
V gene: TRBV11-3; J gene: TRBJ2-2; CDR3 protein: ASSPGLAGDVAGELF
V gene: TRBV19; J gene: TRBJ2-7; CDR3 protein: ASSLGQTQY
V gene: TRBV11-3; J gene: TRBJ2-5; CDR3 protein: ASSFMGTDIQETQY
V gene: TRBV20-1; J gene: TRBJ1-6; CDR3 protein: SANDRGTGDRSPLH
V gene: TRBV6-1; J gene: TRBJ1-1; CDR3 protein: ASSQREPRTEAF
V gene: TRBV5-1; J gene: TRBJ1-2; CDR3 protein: ASSLGGGLDGYT
V gene: TRBV27; J gene: TRBJ2-5; CDR3 protein: ASSFHTRLAQETQY
V gene: TRBV7-2; J gene: -; CDR3 protein: ASSLVGGSDGREQY
V gene: TRBV6-1; J gene: TRBJ2-7; CDR3 protein: ASRHRDRAHEQY
V gene: TRBV7-2; J gene: TRBJ2-1; CDR3 protein: ASSLMGRNEQF
V gene: TRBV19; J gene: TRBJ2-2; CDR3 protein: ASSSSLAVKNTGELF
V gene: TRBV20-1; J gene: TRBJ2-7; CDR3 protein: SARGTGGSYEQY
V gene: TRBV19; J gene: TRBJ1-1; CDR3 protein: ASSRRWGPTEAF
V gene: TRBV6-1; J gene: TRBJ2-3; CDR3 protein: AGSEGQGGTDTQY
V gene: TRBV7-8; J gene: TRBJ2-7; CDR3 protein: ASSLADSRQGKYEQY
V gene: TRBV20-1; J gene: TRBJ2-3; CDR3 protein: SLRSSSTDTQY
V gene: TRBV7-9; J gene: TRBJ1-2; CDR3 protein: ASSLPPPGTGDYGYT
V gene: TRBV19; J gene: TRBJ2-2; CDR3 protein: ASSSPGARTGELF
V gene: TRBV20-1; J gene: TRBJ1-2; CDR3 protein: SAPPGGPGGYT
V gene: TRBV28; J gene: TRBJ2-7; CDR3 protein: ASSTHLYEQY
V gene: TRBV19; J gene: TRBJ2-7; CDR3 protein: ASSRTGGYEQY
V gene: TRBV6-5; J gene: TRBJ1-6; CDR3 protein: ASSYVGVQNSPLH
V gene: TRBV7-7; J gene: TRBJ2-2; CDR3 protein: ASSAQGRDTGELF
V gene: TRBV7-6; J gene: TRBJ1-5; CDR3 protein: ASSLGWGQPQH
V gene: TRBV20-1; J gene: TRBJ2-1; CDR3 protein: SARTSGGATYNEQF
V gene: TRBV28; J gene: TRBJ2-7; CDR3 protein: ASSALFGTVYEQY
V gene: TRBV20-1; J gene: TRBJ1-5; CDR3 protein: SARVATGGGQPQH
V gene: TRBV11-3; J gene: TRBJ2-3; CDR3 protein: ASSPGLPATQY
V gene: TRBV7-6; J gene: TRBJ2-3; CDR3 protein: ASSLGGTSTDTQY
V gene: TRBV19; J gene: TRBJ1-5; CDR3 protein: ASSKGGTGGYSNQPQH
V gene: TRBV19; J gene: TRBJ2-2; CDR3 protein: ASGQGLNTGELF
V gene: TRBV6-1; J gene: TRBJ2-2; CDR3 protein: ATWPARDTGELF
V gene: TRBV6-5; J gene: TRBJ1-2; CDR3 protein: ASSYSGGDGYT
V gene: TRBV28; J gene: TRBJ2-3; CDR3 protein: ASSLDASDTQY
V gene: TRBV11-3; J gene: TRBJ2-7; CDR3 protein: ASSAGEGLAIYYEQY
V gene: TRBV6-4; J gene: TRBJ2-3; CDR3 protein: ASSDSGGSARDTQY